The sequence of this TCR beta chain was determined in a study of shared clonotypes between healthy human individuals (dated by TCRdb to 2018 to 2021). In the study overall: The cohort comprised two women and a few men aged 18 to 49 years. Leukapheresis yielded between about 0.85 and 10 billion PBMCs per donor. For each donor, CD4 naive and CD4 memory were each given three plates, CD8 naive was given two plates, and CD8 memory was given one plate. To estimate repertoire size and how much clonotype sharing occurs between individuals, the study deeply sequenced the blood TCR repertoires of 5 or 6 healthy adults. Different laboratories and diverse techniques were used to prepare libraries and sequence TCR repertoires, to increase sequencing depth and limit assay-specific biases. What the work shows at the level of the full study, not this receptor alone: Sampling was restricted to blood, and TCR repertoires in tissues likely differ from the TCR repertoires found in blood. When a handful of donors were compared, the shared fraction of clonotypes was about 5% for naive CD4, approximately 3.5% for naive CD8, 2% to 2.5% for memory CD4, and roughly 0.43% for memory CD8. Naive subsets generally had larger estimated clonotype richness than memory subsets did. Because the study included only a small number of donors, the genetic and exposure-history diversity represented was limited. Clonotypes shared by all four sorted-subset donors showed higher generation probabilities than non-shared clonotypes. Pairwise subsampling led to the expectation that sequencing depth would affect the degree of clonotype sharing among donors. Even with the large sequencing depth, rarefaction of the sorted-subset datasets indicated that sequencing was incomplete.

The CDR3 contains 13 residues, cysteine and phenylalanine counted. Only the CDR3 portion is preserved as DNA: 39 bases, with reading frame beginning at the first base. V was cut back by 0 bases and J by 9 bases, leaving a gap of 9 bases between them. The germline V gene yields MRHNA for CDR1 and SNTAGT for CDR2. Note on this clone: Its cognate antigen has yet to be identified. Base qualities are not at hand, and no much larger clone is one base apart.

CD8 naive samples were CD45RO-negative cells positively selected for CCR7, giving a CD45RA+CCR7+ population that excluded TemRA cells. Healthy HIV-negative adults with no recently reported acute infections or vaccinations were included as donors. Only Caucasian adults living in Nashville, Tennessee, USA were represented among the donors. After blood collection by leukapheresis, PBMCs were isolated using Ficoll-Histopaque density gradient centrifugation and then cryopreserved in the vapor phase of liquid nitrogen. Analytical flow cytometry was used to check the purity and quantity of every magnetically sorted T cell population. From each sorted fraction, genomic DNA was isolated and quantified by UV absorbance on a Nanodrop 2000c. Using the deep immunoSEQ assay, multiplex PCR amplified TCR CDR3 regions from genomic DNA. Genomic DNA extracted from each cell subset was distributed evenly over all wells of several immunoSEQ 96-well plates, and each plate served as one replicate. For sorted subsets, 150 to 250 ng genomic DNA, equal to 30,000 or so T cell genomes, was loaded into each replicate PCR. The purified libraries were quantified using a Qubit 3.0 fluorometer, sized with a Bioanalyzer 2100, and then quantified again using the KAPA Library Quantification kit. Every immunoSEQ 96-well plate was sequenced on a separate single-read 150-cycle Illumina NextSeq 550 flow cell. On the authors' methods: Because only junctional sequences without quality scores were contained in the immunoSEQ output, filtering matching that applied to full-length reads could not be performed. To assign V/J genes and CDR3, sequences were annotated using PyIR, a Python wrapper for IgBLAST v1.9, with IMGT germline references. Reads with weak V/J assignments (E-value above 1e-6), missing CDR3, stop codons, out-of-frame junctions, or ambiguous translated residues were removed. A V3J clonotype was defined by an identical inferred V gene, J gene, and CDR3 amino acid sequence. Percentage overlap between repertoires was calculated by dividing the number of shared unique clonotypes by the size of the smaller repertoire. Three approaches were used to assess repertoire richness: RTK rarefaction, the Chao1 estimator, and Recon v2.1 estimates of unobserved clonotypes. Generation probabilities for all TCRbeta clonotypes obtained by the gDNA method from a handful of donors were computed using OLGA. This immuneACCESS table, as held by TCRdb, lists in-frame sequences with V and J called but not all clones. Of the missing ones, under half trace to an unresolved V gene in checked studies; the others have no known cause. Clone size and V and J calls were adopted from that table, with D and trimming inferred from the DNA. The sample has about 2 million clones on record, around 96% of them singletons. Around 1.2% of the sample comes from the top ten.

The clonotype comes from a man younger than 30 in good health. Sequencing was carried out using naive CD8+ T cells sorted from blood. Sample cell subset or site, as interpreted from the label and publication: CD45RA+CCR7+. The rearrangement joined TRBV6-4 to TRBJ2-1; the D gene is not confidently resolved. The bases are TGTGCCAGCAGTGACTCGGGATTAAGTGAGCAGTTCTTC. It translates to CASSDSGLSEQFF.